These T cell receptor beta chains were read from a single sample in a study of T cell responses to AZD1222 COVID-19 vaccine. Here immunoSEQ multiplex PCR was the method, and the copy in TCRdb shows in-frame clones only, minus some. The sample has some 150,000 clones; roughly 90% are singletons. Sequencing used peripheral blood, obtained on day 0 of AZD1222 vaccination. Every receptor here comes from an adult in good health. CDR3s include the opening cysteine and the closing phenylalanine or tryptophan. A D gene is named only where the DNA matches it firmly. Size is omitted from some rows. Given values are once, few, many or a class for expanded clones.

d_call	v_call	clone_size	j_call	cdr3_nt	cdr3_aa
-	TRBV3-1/TRBV3-2	-	TRBJ2-3	TGTGCCAGCAGCCAAACCCTCGGGACTCCGCCAGATACGCAGTATTTT	CASSQTLGTPPDTQYF
TRBD2	TRBV7-8	-	TRBJ2-1	TGTGCCAGCAGCTTAGGATGGACTAGTATCTATGAGCAGTTCTTC	CASSLGWTSIYEQFF
TRBD2	TRBV7-9	few	TRBJ2-7	TGTGCCAGCAGCCCCCACCCTCTAGCGGGAGGGCCCTACGAGCAGTACTTC	CASSPHPLAGGPYEQYF
-	TRBV19	-	TRBJ2-2	TGTGCCAGTAGTATCGGATCCGGGGAGCTGTTTTTT	CASSIGSGELFF
-	TRBV9	-	TRBJ1-2	TGTGCCAGCAGCCAAGAGATGGGGGGTGACTATGGCTACACCTTC	CASSQEMGGDYGYTF
-	TRBV10-3	-	TRBJ2-1	TGTGCCATCAGTGAGTCCGGCGGGACCTACAATGAGCAGTTCTTC	CAISESGGTYNEQFF
TRBD1	TRBV3-1/TRBV3-2	-	TRBJ1-5	TGTGCCAGCAGCTTGGGGACAGCTAGCAATCAGCCCCAGCATTTT	CASSLGTASNQPQHF
TRBD1	TRBV7-2	few	TRBJ2-7	TGTGCCAGCAGCCTAGGACAGGTCAACCTGGAGCAGTACTTC	CASSLGQVNLEQYF
-	TRBV28	-	TRBJ2-1	TGTGCCAGCAGTACAAGAGGGGCCTCCCCGTTCTTC	CASSTRGASPFF
-	TRBV7-2	-	TRBJ1-1	TGTGCCAGCAGACCCCGCCAGGGTGGGACTGAAGCTTTCTTT	CASRPRQGGTEAFF
-	TRBV28	once	TRBJ1-5	TGTGCCAGTATCGGGTTTGTTGGCAATCAGCCCCAGCATTTT	CASIGFVGNQPQHF
TRBD2	TRBV20-1	once	TRBJ2-4	TGCAGTGCTAGTAGGACTAGCGGGGGCGAGTACTTC	CSASRTSGGEYF
-	TRBV6-4	-	TRBJ1-1	TGTGCCAGCAGCCCCGGGTCTATTTCGGACACTGAAGCTTTCTTT	CASSPGSISDTEAFF
TRBD2	TRBV11-3	-	TRBJ2-3	TGTGCCAGCAGCTTTCGCGGGACCCCAGCGGGAGGGCGATCAGATACGCAGTATTTT	CASSFRGTPAGGRSDTQYF
-	TRBV6-4	-	TRBJ1-2	TGTGCCAGCAGTGAATCGATCCGGGCTGGGGGCTACACCTTC	CASSESIRAGGYTF
TRBD2	TRBV7-3	-	TRBJ2-1	TGTGCCAGCAGCTTCGGGGGGACGAACAGTGAGCAGTTCTTC	CASSFGGTNSEQFF
-	TRBV18	-	TRBJ1-5	TGTGCCAGCTCCGCCAGAGGGGACCAGCCCCAGCATTTT	CASSARGDQPQHF
-	TRBV7-9	-	TRBJ1-1	TGTGCCAGCAGCCTGGGGAGGCCCATGAACACTGAAGCTTTCTTT	CASSLGRPMNTEAFF
-	TRBV19	-	TRBJ1-3	TGTGCCAGCAAAACCGACAGGACCCCTGGAAACACCATATATTTT	CASKTDRTPGNTIYF
TRBD2	TRBV7-9	-	TRBJ2-7	TGTGCCAGCAGCTCCCCCTGGGGACTAGGGGACGAGCAGTACTTC	CASSSPWGLGDEQYF
-	TRBV6-5	-	TRBJ1-1	TGTGCCAGCAGTTACTCCCAGGGCGGCACCACTGAAGCTTTCTTT	CASSYSQGGTTEAFF
-	TRBV6-5	once	TRBJ2-6	TGTGCCAGCAGGAAGGACAGCTCTGGGGCCAACGTCCTGACTTTC	CASRKDSSGANVLTF
TRBD1	TRBV11-1	-	TRBJ2-2	TGTGCCAGCAGCCCATGGACAGGCGACATCGGGGAGCTGTTTTTT	CASSPWTGDIGELFF
TRBD1	TRBV5-1	-	TRBJ2-1	TGCGCCAGCGCCGACCCTCAGGGGGCCTACAATGAGCAGTTCTTC	CASADPQGAYNEQFF
-	TRBV7-8	-	TRBJ2-1	TGTGCCAGCATAAAGCGGGTTACCTCCTACAATGAGCAGTTCTTC	CASIKRVTSYNEQFF
TRBD1	TRBV27	-	TRBJ2-7	TGTGCCAGCAGCCAGGGGGCCTACGAGCAGTACTTC	CASSQGAYEQYF
-	TRBV27	-	TRBJ1-5	TGTGCCAGCAGTTTGCAGGGAATCTATAGCAATCAGCCCCAGCATTTT	CASSLQGIYSNQPQHF
-	TRBV2	-	TRBJ1-5	TGTGCCAGCGCTCCTGGGTTGACGGGGCCCCAGCATTTT	CASAPGLTGPQHF
-	TRBV27	-	TRBJ1-6	TGTGCCAGCAGTTTTGATGGGGACCGCTCCTATAATTCACCCCTCCACTTT	CASSFDGDRSYNSPLHF
-	TRBV24-1	-	TRBJ2-1	TGTGCCACCAGTGATTTGGCAAGGCGGCAGTTCTTC	CATSDLARRQFF
TRBD1	TRBV2	-	TRBJ1-4	TGTGCCAGCAGGGGACAGACTGCAACTAATGAAAAACTGTTTTTT	CASRGQTATNEKLFF
-	TRBV19	-	TRBJ2-1	TGTGCCAGTAGTCCCCAGGGGGGAATTTCCTACAATGAGCAGTTCTTC	CASSPQGGISYNEQFF
-	TRBV9	-	TRBJ2-1	TGTGCCAGCAGCGACAGCCGGGACCAGAGCTCCTACAATGAGCAGTTCTTC	CASSDSRDQSSYNEQFF
-	TRBV3-1/TRBV3-2	-	TRBJ2-3	TGTGCCAGCAGCCAACGGGGTTTGTCGACAGATACGCAGTATTTT	CASSQRGLSTDTQYF
TRBD1	TRBV5-4	-	TRBJ1-2	TGTGCCAGCAGCCATGACATCAACAGGGGGCGAGGCTACACCTTC	CASSHDINRGRGYTF
TRBD1	TRBV5-6	-	TRBJ1-2	TGTGCCAGCAGCAACATATTCCTGGACAGGGGGGTGGTAGGCTACACCTTC	CASSNIFLDRGVVGYTF
-	TRBV6-4	once	TRBJ2-3	TGTGCCAGCAGTGACTCGGAAGCAGATACGCAGTATTTT	CASSDSEADTQYF
TRBD1	TRBV28	-	TRBJ1-6	TGTGCCAGCAGGCACGGACAGGCCCATTCACCCCTCCACTTT	CASRHGQAHSPLHF
-	TRBV5-1	-	TRBJ1-4	TGCGCCACTAGTATTGGGGGAACTAATGAAAAACTGTTTTTT	CATSIGGTNEKLFF
-	TRBV3-1/TRBV3-2	-	TRBJ1-6	TGTGCCAGCAGCCAAGGGACGGGTGCCAACTCACCCCTCCACTTT	CASSQGTGANSPLHF
-	TRBV19	-	TRBJ1-1	TGTGCCAGTTTCGGATTTTATCTGAACACTGAAGCTTTCTTT	CASFGFYLNTEAFF
-	TRBV19	-	TRBJ1-3	TGTGCCAGTAGTACCATAGGGGAATGGGACACCATATATTTT	CASSTIGEWDTIYF
-	TRBV18	-	TRBJ1-1	TGTGCCAGCTCATTTACCGCTGAAGCTTTCTTT	CASSFTAEAFF
TRBD2	TRBV5-4	-	TRBJ2-7	TGTGCCAGCAGTACCTCGACTAGCGGGCCCTACGAGCAGTACTTC	CASSTSTSGPYEQYF
-	TRBV2	-	TRBJ1-1	TGTGCCAGCAGTCGGGGTCCGAACACTGAAGCTTTCTTT	CASSRGPNTEAFF
-	TRBV27	-	TRBJ2-7	TGTGCCAGCAGTTTAACGGGACAACCCTACGAGCAGTACTTC	CASSLTGQPYEQYF
TRBD2	TRBV9	-	TRBJ2-1	TGTGCCAGCAGCGTTATGGCACAGCGGGGGGGCAATGAGCAGTTCTTC	CASSVMAQRGGNEQFF
-	TRBV5-1	-	TRBJ1-2	TGCGCCAGCAGCTTGGGAGGTGGAGATAACTATGGCTACACCTTC	CASSLGGGDNYGYTF
-	TRBV27	-	TRBJ2-2	TGTGCCAGCAGTTTATTTTCAGGGGCGCGTACCGGGGAGCTGTTTTTT	CASSLFSGARTGELFF
-	TRBV9	-	TRBJ1-1	TGTGCCAGCAGCGCGGGCCCGCCGGGGATGAACACTGAAGCTTTCTTT	CASSAGPPGMNTEAFF
-	TRBV11-3	-	TRBJ2-1	TGTGCCAGCAGCGCAACAGGCGCGGGGTACAATGAGCAGTTCTTC	CASSATGAGYNEQFF
TRBD1	TRBV28	-	TRBJ1-5	TGTGCCAGCACTTCCCAGGGGGTTGACGATCAGCCCCAGCATTTT	CASTSQGVDDQPQHF
-	TRBV5-1	-	TRBJ1-2	TGCGCCAGCAGCTTTAAGACGGGGGGTAACTATGGCTACACCTTC	CASSFKTGGNYGYTF